This T cell receptor (beta chain) came from a study of blood T cell repertoires in COVID-19. Trimming stripped 6 bases from V and 8 bases from J, with 16 bases between. This CDR3 is built from 13 residues. Germline CDR1 and CDR2: SGHTA and FQGNSA. Sequencing used immunoSEQ multiplex PCR; TCRdb keeps in-frame clones, though not all of them. The sample includes roughly 170,000 clones, about 80% of them seen just once. Recovered Cohort 3 donors showed two negative PCRs, clearance, or symptom resolution. The rearrangement joins TRBV7-2 to TRBJ1-2, with D possibly being TRBD1 (6 bases). The sequencing sample was made of PBMCs or T cells enriched from blood (not recorded which). This sequence originates from a man aged 45-65 years who had recovered from COVID-19. The chain's CDR3 is CASSPPRGSGYTF. The CDR3, as DNA: TGTGCCAGCAGTCCTCCCAGGGGATCCGGCTACACCTTC.